Shown below are 24 T cell receptor beta chains from a single sample sequenced in a study of T cell responses to AZD1222 COVID-19 vaccine. Libraries were prepared by immunoSEQ multiplex PCR; TCRdb keeps only in-frame clonotypes and omits some of them. There are 110,000 to 150,000 clones in the sample; 85% to 95% occur only once, and less than 15% lies in the top ten. Specimen: peripheral blood, collected after recovery from COVID-19. The receptors originated from an adult who had recovered from COVID-19.

This clone was seen a single time. This rearrangement joins TRBV5-1 to TRBJ1-2; TRBD1 is a possible D gene (5 bases). Germline V gene lookup returns CDR1 SGHRS and CDR2 YFSETQ. The CDR3 contains 12 residues. Deletions cut 1 base from V and 8 bases from J, with 9 bases between. The CDR3 region is CASSLLGEGYTF. The CDR3, as DNA: TGCGCCAGCAGCTTGTTGGGGGAAGGCTACACCTTC.

The chain carries TRBV28 and TRBJ1-5, with D perhaps matching TRBD1 (5 bases). Germline CDR1 MDHEN, CDR2 SYDVKM. V lost 6 bases and J 4 bases, leaving 13 bases between the germline ends. The CDR3 runs 14 residues. The CDR3 nucleotides are TGTGCCAGCAGCCGGGGAGGGGTAAATCAGCCCCAGCATTTT. Its protein product is CASSRGGVNQPQHF.

The gene calls are TRBV5-8 and TRBJ1-5; no clear D. The length of the CDR3 is 15 residues. Trimming cost V 0 bases and J 4 bases, with 11 bases left between them. Germline values: CDR1 SGHTS, CDR2 YDEGEE. This CDR3 is CASSLGQVRNQPQHF. Written as DNA, the CDR3 is TGTGCCAGCAGCTTGGGGCAGGTCAGAAATCAGCCCCAGCATTTT. Filled out from reference TRBV5-8 and TRBJ1-5, the complete variable domain reads EAGVTQSPTHLIKTRGQQATLRCSPISGHTSVYWYQQALGLGLQFLLWYDEGEERNRGNFPPRFSGRQFPNYSSELNVNALELEDSALYLCASSLGQVRNQPQHFGDGTRLSIL.

The rearrangement links TRBV10-3 to TRBJ2-5; D unresolved. Trimming removed 5 bases from V and 2 bases from J, with 15 bases in between. The germline CDR1 and CDR2 sequences are ENHRY and SYGVKD. The CDR3 is made up of 15 amino acids. CDR3 sequence (DNA): TGTGCCATCAGTTATGATGGAAGCGCTCAAGAGACCCAGTACTTC. Residues: CAISYDGSAQETQYF.

The chain employs TRBV11-3 and TRBJ1-1, with TRBD1 matching 7 bases. CDR3 size: 12 residues. In germline, CDR1 is SGHNT, CDR2 YENEEA. V lost 4 bases to trimming and J lost 11 bases; unmatched junction nucleotides: 7. CDR3 sequence reads: CASSSRQGRAFF. CDR3 sequence (DNA): TGTGCCAGCAGCTCTAGACAGGGTCGGGCTTTCTTT. The full variable domain, with the rest looked up from reference TRBV11-3 and TRBJ1-1, is EAGVVQSPRYKIIEKKQPVAFWCNPISGHNTLYWYLQNLGQGPELLIRYENEEAVDDSQLPKDRFSAERLKGVDSTLKIQPAELGDSAVYLCASSSRQGRAFFGQGTRLTVV.

The gene calls are TRBV5-4 and TRBJ1-2; 7 bases are a match to TRBD1. This CDR3 contains 15 residues. Trimming removed 2 bases from V and 8 bases from J; junction bases left unmatched: 12. In germline, CDR1 is SGHNT, CDR2 YYREEE (reference sequence). DNA for the CDR3: TGTGCCAGCAGCTTCATCAGGGGGGTATCGGAAGGCTACACCTTC. Amino acids: CASSFIRGVSEGYTF. Full variable domain (outside the CDR3, taken from reference TRBV5-4 and TRBJ1-2): ETGVTQSPTHLIKTRGQQVTLRCSSQSGHNTVSWYQQALGQGPQFIFQYYREEENGRGNFPPRFSGLQFPNYSSELNVNALELDDSALYLCASSFIRGVSEGYTFGSGTRLTVV.

The V gene is TRBV7-3, the J gene TRBJ1-5, with TRBD1 matching over 8 bases. Losses at the gene ends were 2 bases for V and 5 bases for J; bases not matched to a gene: 2. The germline V gene encodes CDR1 SGHTA and CDR2 FQGTGA. The CDR3 has 14 residues. CDR3: CASSLGQGDQPQHF. The CDR3 nucleotides read TGTGCCAGCAGCTTAGGACAGGGAGATCAGCCCCAGCATTTT.

V and J are TRBV6-6 and TRBJ2-7; D ambiguous. Germline CDR1 and CDR2: MNHNY and SVGAGI (reference sequence). Between the trimmed V and J ends, which lost 2 bases and 1 base, there was a span of 12 bases. There are 15 residues in the CDR3. CDR3 amino acids: CASSYLQDPSYEQYF. The CDR3 DNA sequence: TGTGCCAGCAGTTACCTCCAGGATCCTTCCTACGAGCAGTACTTC.

The rearrangement uses TRBV19 and TRBJ1-4; D may be TRBD1 (6 bases). Trimming took 7 bases from V and 8 from J, leaving 20 bases between them. CDR1 and CDR2 from the germline V gene are LNHDA and SQIVND (reference sequence). The CDR3 sequence is 15 residues long. The CDR3 here is CASTTQGTRGEKLFF. The CDR3 DNA reads as TGTGCCAGTACCACACAAGGGACACGGGGGGAAAAACTGTTTTTT.

This chain links TRBV28 with TRBJ1-5; D ambiguous. The CDR3 totals 17 residues. Trimming stripped 5 bases from V and 0 bases from J, with 17 bases between. Germline assignment: CDR1 MDHEN and CDR2 SYDVKM. This chain's CDR3 is CASSKPLFGDSNQPQHF. In DNA form, the CDR3 reads TGTGCCAGCAGTAAACCCCTTTTCGGGGATAGCAATCAGCCCCAGCATTTT.

The chain uses TRBV5-6 and TRBJ1-4; no clear D gene. Germline V gene lookup returns CDR1 SGHDT and CDR2 YYEEEE. There are 13 residues in the CDR3. The V gene lost 8 bases and the J gene lost 7 bases, with 15 bases spanning the gap. In DNA, the CDR3 is TGTGCCAGTCGACGAATTGTCGGTGAAAAACTGTTTTTT. Its protein is CASRRIVGEKLFF.

The chain couples TRBV4-1 to TRBJ2-1; 8 bases are shared with TRBD2. The trim removed 0 bases at V and 3 bases at J, leaving 4 bases unmatched. The germline CDR1 and CDR2 sequences are MGHRA and YSYEKL. The CDR3 length is 16 residues. The CDR3 DNA is TGCGCCAGCAGCCAAGAAGAAGCGGGAGTCTACAATGAGCAGTTCTTC. Translated, it gives CASSQEEAGVYNEQFF.

The table lists this clone with a count of one. The CDR3 loop reads CASSLAKTGCVDEQFF. The CDR3 nucleotides are TGTGCCAGCAGCTTAGCGAAGACAGGGTGTGTGGATGAGCAGTTCTTC. The chain has TRBV11-3 and TRBJ2-1; TRBD1 matches at 7 bases. Per germline, CDR1 SGHNT and CDR2 YENEEA. Unmatched junction bases numbered 11, after V lost 1 base and J lost 8 bases. The CDR3 is 16 residues long.

This chain links TRBV27 with TRBJ1-1, with D possibly being TRBD1 (6 bases). Trimming took 2 bases from V and 11 from J, leaving 15 bases between them. CDR3 length: 13 residues. Germline lookup yields CDR1 MNHEY and CDR2 SMNVEV (reference sequence). The DNA for the CDR3 is TGTGCCAGCAGTTTAACAGGGACCCCCGGGGCTTTCTTT. Translation: CASSLTGTPGAFF.

The CDR3 DNA reads TGTGCCAGCAGTGAGGGAGGGGGCTCGCAGCCCCAGCATTTT. Translated, it gives CASSEGGGSQPQHF. The chain combines TRBV6-1 with TRBJ1-5; 7 bases map to TRBD1. The J segment lost 7 bases and the V segment lost 3 bases, leaving 6 bases of the junction unmatched. Germline CDR1 reads MNHNS; CDR2 reads SASEGT. This CDR3 comprises 14 residues.

The chain recombines TRBV12-5 with TRBJ2-7; D is ambiguous. Per the germline V gene, CDR1 is LGHNT and CDR2 is FRNRAP. The CDR3 runs 13 residues. V lost 10 bases and J lost 3, with 16 bases in between. Here the CDR3 reads CAISRHSFYEQYF. The CDR3 DNA follows: TGTGCTATATCTCGCCACTCCTTCTACGAGCAGTACTTC.

In DNA, the CDR3 is TGTGCCAGCAGCTTGGAACCCGATTGGAGCTCCTACAATGAGCAGTTCTTC. This codes for CASSLEPDWSSYNEQFF. J is TRBJ2-1 and V is TRBV5-5; D call uncertain. This CDR3 has 17 residues. CDR1 and CDR2 (germline): SGHKS, YYEKEE (reference sequence). Trimming left V 0 bases short and J 0 bases short, with 13 bases between. Drawing the rest from reference TRBV5-5 and TRBJ2-1, the complete variable domain is DAGVTQSPTHLIKTRGQQVTLRCSPISGHKSVSWYQQVLGQGPQFIFQYYEKEERGRGNFPDRFSARQFPNYSSELNVNALLLGDSALYLCASSLEPDWSSYNEQFFGPGTRLTVL.

The chain combines TRBV5-1 with TRBJ2-3; maybe TRBD2 (6 bases). V was shortened by 0 bases and J by 2 bases, with 13 bases between the two germline ends. CDR1 is SGHRS and CDR2 is YFSETQ in the germline V gene. CDR3 size: 16 residues. CDR3 sequence reads: CASSLAGGVPTDTQYF. The CDR3 DNA reads as TGCGCCAGCAGCTTGGCCGGCGGGGTACCCACAGATACGCAGTATTTT.

This clone appeared a single time. The CDR3 DNA sequence: TGTGCCAGCAGCGTATTTTGGCAGACCTACAATGAGCAGTTCTTC. This encodes CASSVFWQTYNEQFF. This chain connects TRBV9 to TRBJ2-1; D not certain. CDR3 length: 15 amino acids. Germline V gene sequence: CDR1 SGDLS, CDR2 YYNGEE. The V end was cut by 1 base, the J end by 2 bases, with 10 bases between.

The J gene is TRBJ2-5, the V gene TRBV7-8; unclear D gene. The V gene's germline CDR1 is SGHVS and CDR2 FQNEAQ. V lost 5 bases, J lost 4 bases, and 8 bases lay in between. The CDR3 spans 12 residues. Written as DNA, the CDR3 is TGTGCCAGCAGCAAAATCGGAGAGACCCAGTACTTC. This translates into CASSKIGETQYF.

The chain joins TRBV4-1 to TRBJ2-3; D remains ambiguous. CDR3 size: 14 residues. The germline gives CDR1 MGHRA, CDR2 YSYEKL. V was trimmed by 0 bases and J by 4 bases, leaving 8 bases between them. CDR3 sequence: CASSQETLPDTQYF. CDR3 nucleotide sequence: TGCGCCAGCAGCCAAGAAACACTCCCAGATACGCAGTATTTT.

This chain uses TRBV9 with TRBJ2-7, with 11 bases lining up with TRBD2. Per germline, CDR1 SGDLS and CDR2 YYNGEE. This CDR3 has 14 amino acids. Unmatched junction bases numbered 6, after V lost 0 bases and J lost 10 bases. CDR3: CASSVVELAGEQYF. CDR3 sequence (DNA): TGTGCCAGCAGCGTAGTCGAACTAGCGGGAGAACAGTACTTC.

CDR3 nucleotide sequence: TGTGCCAGCAGTTTGGCTAGCGGGAGGCTAGAGACCCAGTACTTC. This encodes CASSLASGRLETQYF. The genes are TRBV27 and TRBJ2-5; 11 bases are a match to TRBD2. The CDR3 has 15 amino acids. V gave up 3 bases and J gave up 4 bases; unmatched junction bases: 4. CDR1 is MNHEY, CDR2 SMNVEV, per germline (reference sequence).

The chain joins TRBV6-5 to TRBJ2-5, with D unclear. Trimming cost V 6 bases and J 2 bases, with 10 bases left between them. The germline V gene encodes CDR1 MNHEY and CDR2 SVGAGI. This CDR3 region has 13 residues. In DNA form, the CDR3 reads TGTGCCAGCAGCCACAGTGGGCAAGAGACCCAGTACTTC. This translates into CASSHSGQETQYF.